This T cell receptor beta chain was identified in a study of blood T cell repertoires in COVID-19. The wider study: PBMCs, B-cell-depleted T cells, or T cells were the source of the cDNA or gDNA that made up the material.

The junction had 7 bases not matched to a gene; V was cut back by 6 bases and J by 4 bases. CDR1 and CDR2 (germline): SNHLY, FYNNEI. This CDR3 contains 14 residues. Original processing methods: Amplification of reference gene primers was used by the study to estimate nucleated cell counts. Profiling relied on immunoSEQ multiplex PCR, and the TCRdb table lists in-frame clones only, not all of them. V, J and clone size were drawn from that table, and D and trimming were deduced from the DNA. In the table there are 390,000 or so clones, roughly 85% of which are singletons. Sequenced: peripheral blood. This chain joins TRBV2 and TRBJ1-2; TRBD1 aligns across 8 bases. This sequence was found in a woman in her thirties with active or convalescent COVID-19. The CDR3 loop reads CASRPPDRGYGYTF. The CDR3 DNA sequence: TGTGCCAGCAGACCCCCTGACAGGGGCTATGGCTACACCTTC.